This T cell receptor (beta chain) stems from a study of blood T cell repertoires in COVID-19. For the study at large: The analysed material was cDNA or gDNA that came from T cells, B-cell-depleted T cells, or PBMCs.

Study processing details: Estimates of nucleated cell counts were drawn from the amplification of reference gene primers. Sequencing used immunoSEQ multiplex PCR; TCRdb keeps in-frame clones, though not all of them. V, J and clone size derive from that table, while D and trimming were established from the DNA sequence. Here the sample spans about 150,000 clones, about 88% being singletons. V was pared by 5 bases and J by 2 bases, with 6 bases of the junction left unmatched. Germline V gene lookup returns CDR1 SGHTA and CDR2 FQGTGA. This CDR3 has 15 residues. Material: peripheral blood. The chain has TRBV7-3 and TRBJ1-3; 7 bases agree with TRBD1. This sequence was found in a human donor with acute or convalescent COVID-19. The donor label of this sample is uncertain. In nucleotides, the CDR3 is TGTGCCAGCAGCCTCTCAGGGGGGACTGGAAACACCATATATTTT. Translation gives CASSLSGGTGNTIYF.